The 20 T cell receptor beta chains reported below all come from one sample, sequenced in a study of blood T cell repertoires in COVID-19. The protocol was immunoSEQ multiplex PCR, while the TCRdb copy is restricted to in-frame clones and leaves out a portion. The sample shows about 75,000 clones, around nine tenths of them seen only once. Specimen: peripheral blood. The receptor set was obtained from a human donor in a cohort sampled during active COVID-19.

The rearrangement joins TRBV12-2 to TRBJ2-2; TRBD1 is the table's D call and was not checked against the DNA. TRBV12-2 is termed a pseudogene. The CDR3 spans 19 residues. CDR3: CASPPEGTPDRVGPGELFF. For the CDR3, the DNA is TGTGCAAGTCCCCCTGAAGGAACCCCGGACAGGGTCGGTCCCGGGGAGCTGTTTTTT.

With respect to this clone: The identical CDR3 is also encoded by other nucleotide sequences in the sample. This chain links TRBV3-1 (or the pseudogene TRBV3-2) with TRBJ1-2; no definite D call. Trimming pared 1 base from V and 4 bases from J, leaving 4 bases between. Germline CDR1 LGHDT, CDR2 YNNKEL (reference sequence). The CDR3 contains 12 residues. CDR3 sequence: CASSQVSYGYTF. In nucleotides, the CDR3 is TGTGCCAGCAGCCAAGTTAGCTATGGCTACACCTTC.

This chain uses TRBV4-1 with TRBJ1-2, with 8 nucleotides matching TRBD1. Germline V CDR1 and CDR2: MGHRA, YSYEKL. The CDR3 extends over 15 amino acids. After removal of 1 base from V and 5 bases from J, the junction contained 6 bases not matched to a gene. In DNA, the CDR3 is TGCGCCAGCAGCCAAGCCGGGACAGGAGTATATGGCTACACCTTC. Translated: CASSQAGTGVYGYTF.

The chain couples TRBV6-6 to TRBJ1-2; no firm D call. The CDR3 loop spans 13 amino acids. The germline V gene encodes CDR1 MNHNY and CDR2 SVGAGI (reference sequence). The ends were cut back, 7 bases at V and 0 bases at J, with 9 bases in the middle. CDR3 amino acids: CASKDLANYGYTF. CDR3 bases: TGTGCCAGCAAAGACCTAGCTAACTATGGCTACACCTTC.

The J gene is TRBJ2-3, the V gene TRBV7-2, with D perhaps matching TRBD2 (7 bases). The V and J ends lost 1 base and 1 base respectively, with 9 bases between them. CDR1 is SGHTA and CDR2 is FQGNSA in the germline V gene. CDR3 length: 15 residues. The CDR3 protein is CASSLGGGGTDTQYF. DNA of the CDR3: TGTGCCAGCAGCTTAGGGGGGGGCGGCACAGATACGCAGTATTTT.

The chain recombines TRBV11-2 with TRBJ2-1; no firm D call. Trimming removed 0 bases at V and 9 bases at J, with 6 bases between. This CDR3 has 12 amino acids. The germline CDR1 and CDR2 sequences are SGHAT and FQNNGV. CDR3 loop: CASSLDRPEQFF. The CDR3 DNA reads as TGTGCCAGCAGCTTAGATCGTCCTGAGCAGTTCTTC.

The chain joins TRBV7-2 to TRBJ1-4; 9 bases line up with TRBD1. Germline CDR1 is SGHTA and CDR2 is FQGNSA. The CDR3 covers 14 residues. Trimming removed 5 bases from V and 5 bases from J; junction bases left unmatched: 3. CDR3 region: CASSPDRGNEKLFF. In DNA form, the CDR3 reads TGTGCCAGCAGCCCTGACAGGGGGAATGAAAAACTGTTTTTT.

V is TRBV7-3 and J is TRBJ2-1; D is unclear. The germline V gene encodes CDR1 SGHTA and CDR2 FQGTGA. Trimming stripped 5 bases from V and 0 bases from J, with 14 bases between. The CDR3 extends over 16 amino acids. Here the CDR3 DNA reads TGTGCCAGCAGCCCTAAAGGCGGATACTCCTACAATGAGCAGTTCTTC. It yields the protein CASSPKGGYSYNEQFF.

The J gene is TRBJ1-6, the V gene TRBV19; 8 bases map to TRBD1. The trim removed 3 bases at V and 4 bases at J, leaving 5 bases unmatched. Germline loops: CDR1 LNHDA, CDR2 SQIVND (reference sequence). The CDR3 sequence is 16 residues long. For the CDR3, the DNA is TGTGCCAGTAGTATCTCCGGGACAGGTTATAATTCACCCCTCCACTTT. Translation: CASSISGTGYNSPLHF.

The chain combines TRBV24-1 with TRBJ2-5, with D possibly being TRBD1 (5 bases). CDR1 KGHDR and CDR2 SFDVKD come from the germline V gene. V dropped 5 bases and J dropped 3 bases, with 15 bases sitting between them. The CDR3 extends over 15 amino acids. CDR3: CATSGSRAFKETQYF. CDR3 in DNA: TGTGCCACCAGTGGTTCCAGGGCGTTTAAAGAGACCCAGTACTTC.

The CDR3 loop is CASSLVARANEAFF. Here the CDR3 DNA reads TGTGCCAGCAGCTTAGTCGCGCGGGCTAATGAAGCTTTCTTT. V and J are TRBV11-2 and TRBJ1-1; D is undetermined. The V end lost 1 base, the J end lost 7 bases, and 13 bases lay between the germline ends. The CDR3 spans 14 residues. The V gene's germline CDR1 is SGHAT and CDR2 FQNNGV.

V and J are TRBV2 and TRBJ1-4, with D hard to call. The germline V gene has CDR1 SNHLY and CDR2 FYNNEI. The V end lost 4 bases, the J end lost 5 bases, and 11 bases lay between the germline ends. The CDR3 has 14 amino acids. CDR3 residues: CASSVYSQNEKLFF. The CDR3 region has the DNA TGTGCCAGCAGTGTATACAGTCAGAATGAAAAACTGTTTTTT.

The chain couples TRBV5-6 to TRBJ2-1, with TRBD2 matching over 8 bases. This CDR3 has 13 amino acids. CDR1 SGHDT and CDR2 YYEEEE come from the germline V gene. Trimming cost V 3 bases and J 10 bases; bases outside gene matches: 6. As DNA, the CDR3 is TGTGCCAGCAGCTCCGGGACTAGGGGCGAGCAGTTCTTC. This codes for CASSSGTRGEQFF.

The chain recombines TRBV4-1 with TRBJ1-5; 7 bases map to TRBD1. The CDR3 is 21 amino acids. Germline V CDR1 and CDR2: MGHRA, YSYEKL. V was pared by 0 bases and J by 6 bases, with 23 bases of the junction left unmatched. The CDR3 loop reads CASSQDAAGGSGSLIFQPQHF. CDR3 nucleotides: TGCGCCAGCAGCCAAGATGCGGCAGGGGGATCAGGTAGTTTGATTTTTCAGCCCCAGCATTTT.

The chain joins TRBV6-5 to TRBJ1-2, with D unresolved. This CDR3 has 14 amino acids. Germline V gene sequence: CDR1 MNHEY, CDR2 SVGAGI. V was trimmed by 2 bases and J by 0 bases, leaving 7 bases between them. Written as DNA, the CDR3 is TGTGCCAGCAGTTACCACAGCTCTAACTATGGCTACACCTTC. This codes for CASSYHSSNYGYTF.

J is TRBJ2-1 and V is TRBV24-1; 7 bases fit TRBD1. Germline-derived CDR1 and CDR2 are KGHDR and SFDVKD. Trimming at V came to 5 bases and at J to 6 bases, leaving 9 bases not matched to a gene. This CDR3 comprises 15 residues. CDR3 region: CATSVDRAYGNEQFF. CDR3 sequence (DNA): TGTGCCACCAGTGTTGACAGGGCCTACGGCAATGAGCAGTTCTTC.

This sequence joins TRBV7-9 and TRBJ1-4; 9 bases line up with TRBD1. CDR3 length: 14 amino acids. V dropped 4 bases and J dropped 7; count of bases not matched to a gene: 4. Per the germline V gene, CDR1 is SEHNR and CDR2 is FQNEAQ (reference sequence). CDR3 amino acids: CASSSQGAREKLFF. The CDR3 nucleotides read TGTGCCAGCAGCTCACAGGGGGCGCGTGAAAAACTGTTTTTT.

The chain links TRBV7-3 to TRBJ1-2, with 8 positions matching TRBD1. CDR3 size: 13 residues. The ends lost 5 bases at V and 6 bases at J; junction bases unmatched: 5. Germline V CDR1 and CDR2: SGHTA, FQGTGA. This CDR3 reads CASSDRTGNGYTF. The DNA of the CDR3 is TGTGCCAGCAGCGACCGGACAGGGAATGGCTACACCTTC.

This clone was observed at least ten times. The chain joins TRBV5-1 to TRBJ1-2; possibly TRBD1 for D (5 bases). The germline V gene encodes CDR1 SGHRS and CDR2 YFSETQ. This CDR3 is built from 16 residues. V dropped 0 bases and J dropped 0 bases, with 12 bases sitting between them. The CDR3 reads CASSLAIGGTNYGYTF. The CDR3 bases are TGCGCCAGCAGCTTGGCGATCGGGGGTACTAACTATGGCTACACCTTC.

The V and J genes are TRBV2 and TRBJ2-6, with D uncertain. The V gene lost 6 bases and the J gene lost 0 bases, with 9 bases spanning the gap. The length of the CDR3 is 15 residues. CDR1 and CDR2 (germline): SNHLY, FYNNEI. In DNA form, the CDR3 reads TGTGCCAGCAGCCCCCCCCACTCTGGGGCCAACGTCCTGACTTTC. This sequence encodes CASSPPHSGANVLTF.